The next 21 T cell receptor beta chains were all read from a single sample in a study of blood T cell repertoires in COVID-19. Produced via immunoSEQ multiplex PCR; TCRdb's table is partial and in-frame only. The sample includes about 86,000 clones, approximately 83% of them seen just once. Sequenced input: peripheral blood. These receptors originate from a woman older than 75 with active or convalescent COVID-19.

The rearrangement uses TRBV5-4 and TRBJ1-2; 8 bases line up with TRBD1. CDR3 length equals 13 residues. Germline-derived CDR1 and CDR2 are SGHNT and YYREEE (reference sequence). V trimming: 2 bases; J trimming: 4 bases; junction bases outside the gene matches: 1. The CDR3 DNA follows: TGTGCCAGCAGCTTACAGGGGGGCTATGGCTACACCTTC. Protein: CASSLQGGYGYTF.

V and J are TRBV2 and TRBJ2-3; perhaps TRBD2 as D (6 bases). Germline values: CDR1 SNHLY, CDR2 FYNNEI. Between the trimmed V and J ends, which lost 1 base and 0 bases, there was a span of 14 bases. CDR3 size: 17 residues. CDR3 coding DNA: TGTGCCAGCAGTGAAGTTCGGGTTAGCGGAAGCACAGATACGCAGTATTTT. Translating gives CASSEVRVSGSTDTQYF.

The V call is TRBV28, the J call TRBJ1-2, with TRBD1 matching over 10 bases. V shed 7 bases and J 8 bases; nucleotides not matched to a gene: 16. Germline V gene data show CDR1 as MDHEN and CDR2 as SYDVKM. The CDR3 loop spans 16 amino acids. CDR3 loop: CASITVTTGGEGGYTF. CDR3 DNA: TGTGCCAGCATCACCGTGACGACAGGGGGCGAGGGAGGCTACACCTTC.

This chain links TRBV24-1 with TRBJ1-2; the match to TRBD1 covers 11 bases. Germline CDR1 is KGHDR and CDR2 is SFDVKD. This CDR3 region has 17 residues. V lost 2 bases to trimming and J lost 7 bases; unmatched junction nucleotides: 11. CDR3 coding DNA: TGTGCCACCAGTGATTCCGGGACAGGGGGTAAAGTGTTTGGCTACACCTTC. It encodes CATSDSGTGGKVFGYTF.

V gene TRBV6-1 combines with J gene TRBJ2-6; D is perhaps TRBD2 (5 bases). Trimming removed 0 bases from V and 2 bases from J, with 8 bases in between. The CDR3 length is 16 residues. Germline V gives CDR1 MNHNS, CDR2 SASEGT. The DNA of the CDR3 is TGTGCCAGCAGTGAAGCCCTCGGGGCTGGGGCCAACGTCCTGACTTTC. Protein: CASSEALGAGANVLTF.

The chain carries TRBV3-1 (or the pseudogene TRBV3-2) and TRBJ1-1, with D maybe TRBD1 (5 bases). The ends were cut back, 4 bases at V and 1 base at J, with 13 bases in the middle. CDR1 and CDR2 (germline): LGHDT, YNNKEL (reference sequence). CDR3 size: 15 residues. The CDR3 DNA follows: TGTGCCAGCAGCCCGCTAGACAGACCGAACACTGAAGCTTTCTTT. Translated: CASSPLDRPNTEAFF.

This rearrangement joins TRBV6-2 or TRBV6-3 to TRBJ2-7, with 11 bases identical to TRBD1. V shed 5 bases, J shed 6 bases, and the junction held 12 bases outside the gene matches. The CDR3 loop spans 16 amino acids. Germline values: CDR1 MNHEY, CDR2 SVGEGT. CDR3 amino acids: CASSQPPGTGGTEQYF. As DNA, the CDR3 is TGTGCCAGCAGTCAACCTCCCGGGACAGGGGGAACCGAGCAGTACTTC.

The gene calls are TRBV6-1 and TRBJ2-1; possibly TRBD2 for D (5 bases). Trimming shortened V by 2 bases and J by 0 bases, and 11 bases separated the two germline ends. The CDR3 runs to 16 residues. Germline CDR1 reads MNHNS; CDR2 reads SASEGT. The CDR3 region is CASSEWERYSYNEQFF. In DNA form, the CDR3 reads TGTGCCAGCAGTGAATGGGAGCGATACTCCTACAATGAGCAGTTCTTC.

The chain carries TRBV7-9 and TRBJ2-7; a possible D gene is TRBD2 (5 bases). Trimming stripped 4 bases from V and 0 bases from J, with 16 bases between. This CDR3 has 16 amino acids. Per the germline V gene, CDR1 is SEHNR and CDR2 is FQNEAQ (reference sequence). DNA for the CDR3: TGTGCCAGCAGCTCCCGGGATACGTGGGGCTCCTACGAGCAGTACTTC. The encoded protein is CASSSRDTWGSYEQYF. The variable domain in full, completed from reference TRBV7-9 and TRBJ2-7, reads DTGVSQNPRHKITKRGQNVTFRCDPISEHNRLYWYRQTLGQGPEFLTYFQNEAQLEKSRLLSDRFSAERPKGSFSTLEIQRTEQGDSAMYLCASSSRDTWGSYEQYFGPGTRLTVT.

The CDR3 DNA is TGTGCCAGCAGCCACACTCAAGGGGTGAACACTGAAGCTTTCTTT. Translating it yields CASSHTQGVNTEAFF. The V and J genes are TRBV3-1 (or the pseudogene TRBV3-2) and TRBJ1-1; tentatively, D is TRBD1 (5 bases). The CDR3 sequence is 15 residues long. CDR1 is LGHDT, CDR2 YNNKEL, per germline (reference sequence). Trimming took off 3 bases at V and 0 bases at J, with 11 bases between the two ends.

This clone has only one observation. The CDR3 is CASSLFRMGPEAFF. CDR3 coding DNA: TGTGCCAGCAGTTTGTTTCGTATGGGCCCTGAAGCTTTCTTT. This chain links TRBV28 with TRBJ1-1; D is ambiguous. Germline lookup yields CDR1 MDHEN and CDR2 SYDVKM. CDR3 length: 14 amino acids. V gave up 3 bases and J gave up 6 bases, with 14 bases separating them. Together with reference TRBV28 and TRBJ1-1, the CDR3 gives the full variable domain: DVKVTQSSRYLVKRTGEKVFLECVQDMDHENMFWYRQDPGLGLRLIYFSYDVKMKEKGDIPEGYSVSREKKERFSLILESASTNQTSMYLCASSLFRMGPEAFFGQGTRLTVV.

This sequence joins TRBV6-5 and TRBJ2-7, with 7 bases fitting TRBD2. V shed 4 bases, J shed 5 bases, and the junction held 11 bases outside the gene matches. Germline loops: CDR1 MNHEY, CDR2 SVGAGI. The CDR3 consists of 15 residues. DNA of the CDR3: TGTGCCAGCAGTTCCTGGGATAGCGGGTTCAACGAGCAGTACTTC. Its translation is CASSSWDSGFNEQYF.

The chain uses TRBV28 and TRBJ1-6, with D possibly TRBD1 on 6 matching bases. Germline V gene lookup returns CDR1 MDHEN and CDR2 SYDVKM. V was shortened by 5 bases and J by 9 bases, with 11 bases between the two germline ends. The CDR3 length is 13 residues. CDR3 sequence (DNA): TGTGCCAGCAGTAGAGGGGGGGGTTCACCCCTCCACTTT. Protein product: CASSRGGGSPLHF.

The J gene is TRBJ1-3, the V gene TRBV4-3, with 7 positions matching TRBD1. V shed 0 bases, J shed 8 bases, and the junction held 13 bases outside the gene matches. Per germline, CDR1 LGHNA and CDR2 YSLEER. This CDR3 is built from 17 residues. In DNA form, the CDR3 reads TGCGCCAGCAGCCAAGATCCCCCAGGGGGAGTTCTTGACACCATATATTTT. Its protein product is CASSQDPPGGVLDTIYF.

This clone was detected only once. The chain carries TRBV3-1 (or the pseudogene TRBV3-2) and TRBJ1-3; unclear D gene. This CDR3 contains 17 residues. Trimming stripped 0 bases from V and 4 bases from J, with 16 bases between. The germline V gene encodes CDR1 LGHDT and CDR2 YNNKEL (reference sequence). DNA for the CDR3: TGTGCCAGCAGCCAAGACCCCTCCCGTGGTGCGGGAAACACCATATATTTT. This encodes CASSQDPSRGAGNTIYF.

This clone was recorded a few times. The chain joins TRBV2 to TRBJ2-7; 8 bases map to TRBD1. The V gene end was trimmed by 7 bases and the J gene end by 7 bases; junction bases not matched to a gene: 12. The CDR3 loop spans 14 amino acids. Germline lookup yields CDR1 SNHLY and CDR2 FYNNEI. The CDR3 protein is CASMSGGGLGEQYF. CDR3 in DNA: TGTGCCAGCATGTCAGGGGGCGGACTGGGAGAGCAGTACTTC.

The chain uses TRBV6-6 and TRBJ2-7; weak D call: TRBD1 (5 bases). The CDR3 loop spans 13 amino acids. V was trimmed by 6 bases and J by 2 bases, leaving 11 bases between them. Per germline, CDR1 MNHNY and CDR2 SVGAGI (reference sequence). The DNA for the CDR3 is TGTGCCAGCAGCCGCGACAGTCCCTACGAGCAGTACTTC. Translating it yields CASSRDSPYEQYF.

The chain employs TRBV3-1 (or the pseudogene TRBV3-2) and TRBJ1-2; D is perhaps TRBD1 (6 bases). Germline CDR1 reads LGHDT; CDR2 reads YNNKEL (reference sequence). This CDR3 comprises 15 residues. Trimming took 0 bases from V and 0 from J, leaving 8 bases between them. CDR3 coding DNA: TGTGCCAGCAGCCAAGACAGGGGAGCTAACTATGGCTACACCTTC. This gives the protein CASSQDRGANYGYTF.

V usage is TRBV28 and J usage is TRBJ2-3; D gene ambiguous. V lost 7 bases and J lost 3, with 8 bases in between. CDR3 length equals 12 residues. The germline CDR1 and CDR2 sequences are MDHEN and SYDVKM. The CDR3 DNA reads TGTGCCAGCACCTCCCCGACAGATACGCAGTATTTT. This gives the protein CASTSPTDTQYF.

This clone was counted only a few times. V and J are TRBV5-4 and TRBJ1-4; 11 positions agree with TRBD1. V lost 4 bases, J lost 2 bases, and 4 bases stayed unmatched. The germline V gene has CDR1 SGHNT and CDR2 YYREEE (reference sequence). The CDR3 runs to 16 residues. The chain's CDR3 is CASSPGQGATNEKLFF. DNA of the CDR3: TGTGCCAGCAGCCCCGGACAGGGGGCTACTAATGAAAAACTGTTTTTT. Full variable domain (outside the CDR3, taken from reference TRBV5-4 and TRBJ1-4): ETGVTQSPTHLIKTRGQQVTLRCSSQSGHNTVSWYQQALGQGPQFIFQYYREEENGRGNFPPRFSGLQFPNYSSELNVNALELDDSALYLCASSPGQGATNEKLFFGSGTQLSVL.

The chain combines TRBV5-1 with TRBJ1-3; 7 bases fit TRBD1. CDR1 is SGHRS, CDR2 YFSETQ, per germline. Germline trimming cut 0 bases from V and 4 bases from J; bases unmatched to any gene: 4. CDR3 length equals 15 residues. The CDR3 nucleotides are TGCGCCAGCAGCTTGGCAGGGGGAGGCGGAAACACCATATATTTT. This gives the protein CASSLAGGGGNTIYF.